The 10 T cell receptor beta chains below were found in one sample sequenced in a study of T cells expressing NK-cell markers. Following a re-call of the 5' RACE reads, TCRdb has one entry per CDR3 protein and lacks DNA. This sample lists about 260,000 distinct CDR3 sequences; its ten largest clones have roughly 0.4%. Sample: blood T cells: a sorted CD56 or NKG2C T cell subset, CD4+ or CD8+ T cells, or bulk PBMC T cells (not recorded which). Source of these receptors: a man between 18 and 35 years old in good health.

CDR3 residues: CASSRSRTEAFF. This sequence joins TRBV5-6 and TRBJ1-1; no DNA is available, so the TRBD1 call from TCRdb remains unchecked. The CDR3 is made up of 12 amino acids. The germline CDR1 and CDR2 sequences are SGHDT and YYEEEE. Complete variable domain (other parts from reference TRBV5-6 and TRBJ1-1): DAGVTQSPTHLIKTRGQQVTLRCSPKSGHDTVSWYQQALGQGPQFIFQYYEEEERQRGNFPDRFSGHQFPNYSSELNVNALLLGDSALYLCASSRSRTEAFFGQGTRLTVV.

V is TRBV5-1 and J is TRBJ1-2; TCRdb reports TRBD1, a call that lacks DNA to check it against. Per the germline V gene, CDR1 is SGHRS and CDR2 is YFSETQ. The CDR3 length is 14 residues. CDR3 amino acids: CASSLGGGSYGYTF.

The J gene is TRBJ1-2, the V gene TRBV5-6. Germline CDR1 reads SGHDT; CDR2 reads YYEEEE. There are 15 residues in the CDR3. The chain's CDR3 is CASSARRVGSSGYTF.

The chain uses TRBV12-3 or TRBV12-4 and TRBJ2-1. The CDR3 contains 14 residues. The CDR3 loop reads CASSFGLRMNEQFF.

V is TRBV28 and J is TRBJ1-5; TCRdb selects TRBD1, and the lack of DNA leaves this call unchecked. The CDR3 is 13 residues long. Germline V CDR1 and CDR2: MDHEN, SYDVKM. The CDR3 loop is CASRQGNRQPQHF.

The rearrangement links TRBV15 to TRBJ2-7. Germline V gene data show CDR1 as LNHNV and CDR2 as YYDKDF (reference sequence). CDR3 length equals 15 residues. CDR3 in amino acids: CATSRDRSLSYEQYF.

The V gene is TRBV5-5, the J gene TRBJ2-5; TCRdb names TRBD2, which stays unverified in the absence of DNA. CDR1 is SGHKS, CDR2 YYEKEE, per germline (reference sequence). The CDR3 loop spans 14 amino acids. Here the CDR3 reads CASSFSGIAETQYF.

This chain's CDR3 is CASSSGLFTGELFF. The V and J genes are TRBV7-2 and TRBJ2-2; TCRdb designates TRBD2, a call that cannot be tested without DNA. Per germline, CDR1 SGHTA and CDR2 FQGNSA. The CDR3 extends over 14 amino acids. The full variable domain, rest sourced from reference TRBV7-2 and TRBJ2-2, is GAGVSQSPSNKVTEKGKDVELRCDPISGHTALYWYRQSLGQGLEFLIYFQGNSAPDKSGLPSDRFSAERTGGSVSTLTIQRTQQEDSAVYLCASSSGLFTGELFFGEGSRLTVL.

The V and J genes are TRBV7-8 and TRBJ2-7. The CDR3 totals 13 residues. Germline CDR1 and CDR2: SGHVS and FQNEAQ. CDR3 region: CASSESTRREQYF.

The J gene is TRBJ1-1, the V gene TRBV29-1; checking the TCRdb D call of TRBD1 is not possible without DNA. The CDR3 is 14 amino acids. CDR1 is SQVTM and CDR2 is ANQGSEA in the germline V gene. CDR3 loop: CSVLKGQGDTEAFF.